A selection of T cell receptor beta chains follows, all from one sample in a study of cytomegalovirus exposure and HLA in healthy donors. Method: immunoSEQ multiplex PCR; TCRdb's copy keeps in-frame clones and lacks some. The sample has roughly 150,000 clones; about 72% are singletons. Sequencing was done on a sample of PBMCs. The receptors were sampled from a man in his forties in good health and CMV-seronegative. The CDR3 runs from the conserved cysteine through the conserved F or W. The order of the fields is CDR3 protein, CDR3 DNA, D gene, J gene, V gene, clone size. The D gene is left open where the match is weak. Some rows mark clone size as missing; the rest say once, few, many or name a class of expanded clone.

cdr3_aa: CASSLAPRNTIYF
cdr3_nt: TGTGCCAGCAGCTTGGCCCCGCGGAACACCATATATTTT
d_call: -
j_call: TRBJ1-3
v_call: TRBV5-6
clone_size: -

cdr3_aa: CATSRPRGSGDEKLFF
cdr3_nt: TGTGCCACCAGCAGACCCAGGGGGTCGGGGGATGAAAAACTGTTTTTT
d_call: TRBD1
j_call: TRBJ1-4
v_call: TRBV15
clone_size: few

cdr3_aa: CASSTDRAHQPQHF
cdr3_nt: TGTGCCAGCAGCACAGACAGGGCCCATCAGCCCCAGCATTTT
d_call: -
j_call: TRBJ1-5
v_call: TRBV21-1
clone_size: -

cdr3_aa: CASSLASEVNTEAFF
cdr3_nt: TGCGCCAGCAGCTTGGCGTCAGAAGTGAACACTGAAGCTTTCTTT
d_call: -
j_call: TRBJ1-1
v_call: TRBV5-1
clone_size: few

cdr3_aa: CASSQQGNGYTF
cdr3_nt: TGTGCCAGCTCACAACAGGGCAATGGCTACACCTTC
d_call: -
j_call: TRBJ1-2
v_call: TRBV18
clone_size: -

cdr3_aa: CASSPLDSLGRNYGYTF
cdr3_nt: TGTGCCAGCAGTCCCCTGGACAGCTTGGGGCGAAACTATGGCTACACCTTC
d_call: -
j_call: TRBJ1-2
v_call: TRBV27
clone_size: -

cdr3_aa: CASSSTASTEAFF
cdr3_nt: TGTGCCAGCAGTTCCACAGCCTCCACTGAAGCTTTCTTT
d_call: -
j_call: TRBJ1-1
v_call: TRBV5-4
clone_size: -

cdr3_aa: CASSLVRFRTGGTGELFF
cdr3_nt: TGTGCCAGCAGCTTAGTACGTTTCCGGACAGGGGGCACCGGGGAGCTGTTTTTT
d_call: TRBD1
j_call: TRBJ2-2
v_call: TRBV7-9
clone_size: -

cdr3_aa: CAWTPRGTPNNQPQHF
cdr3_nt: TGTGCCTGGACCCCACGAGGTACCCCTAACAATCAGCCCCAGCATTTT
d_call: -
j_call: TRBJ1-5
v_call: TRBV30
clone_size: few

cdr3_aa: CASSLNDRANTEAFF
cdr3_nt: TGTGCCAGCAGCCTAAACGACAGGGCAAACACTGAAGCTTTCTTT
d_call: TRBD1
j_call: TRBJ1-1
v_call: TRBV9
clone_size: -

cdr3_aa: CASSLKDRGLGEQYF
cdr3_nt: TGTGCCAGCAGTTTGAAGGACAGGGGGTTAGGGGAGCAGTACTTC
d_call: TRBD1
j_call: TRBJ2-7
v_call: TRBV28
clone_size: -

cdr3_aa: CASSRTGGPTDTQYF
cdr3_nt: TGTGCCAGCAGTAGGACAGGGGGCCCAACAGATACGCAGTATTTT
d_call: TRBD1
j_call: TRBJ2-3
v_call: TRBV6-5
clone_size: -

cdr3_aa: CSGGHRTSRSDEQFF
cdr3_nt: TGCAGCGGGGGCCATAGGACTAGCAGGAGCGATGAGCAGTTCTTC
d_call: TRBD2
j_call: TRBJ2-1
v_call: TRBV29-1
clone_size: -

cdr3_aa: CASSMADEQYF
cdr3_nt: TGTGCCAGTAGTATGGCGGACGAGCAGTACTTC
d_call: -
j_call: TRBJ2-7
v_call: TRBV19
clone_size: -

cdr3_aa: CASSHVGQIYGYTF
cdr3_nt: TGTGCCAGCAGCCATGTGGGACAGATCTATGGCTACACCTTC
d_call: TRBD1
j_call: TRBJ1-2
v_call: TRBV2
clone_size: -

cdr3_aa: CASSLEGRGRRGTEAFF
cdr3_nt: TGTGCCAGCAGCTTAGAGGGCAGGGGCCGGCGAGGCACTGAAGCTTTCTTT
d_call: -
j_call: TRBJ1-1
v_call: TRBV7-2
clone_size: few

cdr3_aa: CARSLVVRYNEKLFF
cdr3_nt: TGTGCCAGAAGCTTGGTGGTACGGTACAATGAAAAACTGTTTTTT
d_call: -
j_call: TRBJ1-4
v_call: TRBV5-3
clone_size: -

cdr3_aa: CASSFSDRLHYEQYF
cdr3_nt: TGCGCCAGCAGCTTCTCGGACAGATTACACTACGAGCAGTACTTC
d_call: -
j_call: TRBJ2-7
v_call: TRBV5-1
clone_size: -

cdr3_aa: CASSLVGDSQFPSDGYTF
cdr3_nt: TGCGCCAGCAGCTTGGTGGGGGACAGCCAATTCCCCTCCGATGGCTACACCTTC
d_call: TRBD1
j_call: TRBJ1-2
v_call: TRBV5-1
clone_size: -

cdr3_aa: CASSFGRVDYGYTF
cdr3_nt: TGTGCCAGCAGCTTCGGCAGGGTCGACTATGGCTACACCTTC
d_call: -
j_call: TRBJ1-2
v_call: TRBV5-4
clone_size: -

cdr3_aa: CASSLKTGGNDYGYTF
cdr3_nt: TGCGCCAGCAGCCTGAAGACAGGGGGCAATGACTATGGCTACACCTTC
d_call: TRBD1
j_call: TRBJ1-2
v_call: TRBV4-1
clone_size: -

cdr3_aa: CASSQEGPYNEQFF
cdr3_nt: TGCGCCAGCAGCCAAGAGGGCCCCTACAATGAGCAGTTCTTC
d_call: -
j_call: TRBJ2-1
v_call: TRBV4-1
clone_size: -

cdr3_aa: CASTSRLVNSPLNF
cdr3_nt: TGTGCCAGCACTAGCCGTTTGGTGAATTCACCCCTCAACTTT
d_call: -
j_call: TRBJ1-6
v_call: TRBV6-5
clone_size: -

cdr3_aa: CASSSGGGYYEQYF
cdr3_nt: TGTGCCAGCAGCTCCGGGGGGGGTTACTACGAGCAGTACTTC
d_call: TRBD2
j_call: TRBJ2-7
v_call: TRBV7-2
clone_size: once

cdr3_aa: CASSMQLREKLFF
cdr3_nt: TGTGCCAGTAGTATGCAACTCCGCGAAAAACTGTTTTTT
d_call: -
j_call: TRBJ1-4
v_call: TRBV19
clone_size: -

cdr3_aa: CASSLGSQGTEKLFF
cdr3_nt: TGTGCCAGCAGCTTAGGTTCTCAGGGGACTGAAAAACTGTTTTTT
d_call: -
j_call: TRBJ1-4
v_call: TRBV11-2
clone_size: -

cdr3_aa: CASSLTWTGSTYGYTF
cdr3_nt: TGTGCCAGCAGCTTAACGTGGACAGGCTCGACCTATGGCTACACCTTC
d_call: TRBD1
j_call: TRBJ1-2
v_call: TRBV7-9
clone_size: -

cdr3_aa: CASSPNWGQGANTGELFF
cdr3_nt: TGTGCCAGCAGCCCCAATTGGGGACAGGGGGCGAACACCGGGGAGCTGTTTTTT
d_call: TRBD1
j_call: TRBJ2-2
v_call: TRBV25-1
clone_size: -

cdr3_aa: CASSEQGRRHSPLHF
cdr3_nt: TGTGCCAGCAGTGAACAGGGTCGACGGCATTCACCCCTCCACTTT
d_call: -
j_call: TRBJ1-6
v_call: TRBV6-1
clone_size: few

cdr3_aa: CASSYGRASGYGYTF
cdr3_nt: TGTGCCAGCAGTTACGGTCGGGCCAGCGGCTATGGCTACACCTTC
d_call: -
j_call: TRBJ1-2
v_call: TRBV6-5
clone_size: -

cdr3_aa: CASSVRQGTDTQYF
cdr3_nt: TGTGCCAGCAGCGTTCGACAGGGCACAGATACGCAGTATTTT
d_call: -
j_call: TRBJ2-3
v_call: TRBV7-2
clone_size: -

cdr3_aa: CAWTLGQLETGELFF
cdr3_nt: TGTGCCTGGACCCTAGGACAGTTGGAGACCGGGGAGCTGTTTTTT
d_call: -
j_call: TRBJ2-2
v_call: TRBV30
clone_size: -

cdr3_aa: CASSVSRVYGYGYPF
cdr3_nt: TGTGCCAGCAGTGTCTCCCGGGTTTATGGCTATGGCTACCCCTTC
d_call: -
j_call: TRBJ1-2
v_call: TRBV6-5
clone_size: -